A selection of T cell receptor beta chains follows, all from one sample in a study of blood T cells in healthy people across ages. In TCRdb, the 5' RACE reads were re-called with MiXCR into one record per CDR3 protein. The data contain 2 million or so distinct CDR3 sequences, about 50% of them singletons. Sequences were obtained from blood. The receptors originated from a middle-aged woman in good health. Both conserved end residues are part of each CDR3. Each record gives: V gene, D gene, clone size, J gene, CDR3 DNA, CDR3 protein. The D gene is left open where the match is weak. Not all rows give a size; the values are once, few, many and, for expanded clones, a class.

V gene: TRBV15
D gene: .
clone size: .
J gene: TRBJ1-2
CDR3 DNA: TGTGCCACCAGCAGTGGCGGCGGCTGGTTCGATGGCTACACCTTC
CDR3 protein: CATSSGGGWFDGYTF

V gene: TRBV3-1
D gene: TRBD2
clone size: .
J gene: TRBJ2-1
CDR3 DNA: TGTGCCAGCAGCCAAGATATTAGGACTAGCGGGGGCCTCTACAATGAGCAGTTCTTC
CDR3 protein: CASSQDIRTSGGLYNEQFF

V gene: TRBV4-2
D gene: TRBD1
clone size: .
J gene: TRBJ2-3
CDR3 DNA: TGTGCCAGCAGCCAAGCCGGGACAGGGCGCACAGATACGCAGTATTTT
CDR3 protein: CASSQAGTGRTDTQYF

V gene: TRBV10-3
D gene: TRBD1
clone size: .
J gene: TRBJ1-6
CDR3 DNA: TGTGCCATCGGCAGGGGGCAAAAGGATTCACCCCTCCACTTT
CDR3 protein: CAIGRGQKDSPLHF

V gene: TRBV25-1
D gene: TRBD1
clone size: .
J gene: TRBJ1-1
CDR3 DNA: TGTGCCAGCAGCGACGACAGGGACAACACTGAAGCTTTCTTT
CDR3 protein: CASSDDRDNTEAFF

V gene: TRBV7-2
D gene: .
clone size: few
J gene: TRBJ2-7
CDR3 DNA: TGTGCCAGCACTCCGACCGGTGGCGGCGGCCACGAGCAGTACTTC
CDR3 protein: CASTPTGGGGHEQYF

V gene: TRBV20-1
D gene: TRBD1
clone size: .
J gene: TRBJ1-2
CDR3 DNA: TGCAGTGCTAGAAACGGGACAGCCCTCTATGGCTACACCTTC
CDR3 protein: CSARNGTALYGYTF

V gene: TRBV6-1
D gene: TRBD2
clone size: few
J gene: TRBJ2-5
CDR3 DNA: TGTGCCAGCAGTGAAGGGTTAGCGGGGGCCCTGTACCAAGAGACCCAGTACTTC
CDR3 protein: CASSEGLAGALYQETQYF

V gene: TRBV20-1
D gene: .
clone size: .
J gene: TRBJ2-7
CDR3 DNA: TGCAGTGCTAGAGAAGGCAGAGCTGTCTACGAGCAGTACTTC
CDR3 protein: CSAREGRAVYEQYF

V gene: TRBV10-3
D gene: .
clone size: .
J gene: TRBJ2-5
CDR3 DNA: TGTGCCATCAGTGAACCCCTTGATCCAGAGACCCAGTACTTC
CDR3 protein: CAISEPLDPETQYF

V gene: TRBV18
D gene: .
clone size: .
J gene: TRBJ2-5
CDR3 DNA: TGTGCCAGCACACCCTTCGGGGCCCAAGAGACCCAGTACTTC
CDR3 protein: CASTPFGAQETQYF

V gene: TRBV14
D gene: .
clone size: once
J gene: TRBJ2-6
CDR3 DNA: TGTGCCAGCAGCCCTTTCAGGGGCCCTGGGGCCAACGTCCTGACTTTC
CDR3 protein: CASSPFRGPGANVLTF

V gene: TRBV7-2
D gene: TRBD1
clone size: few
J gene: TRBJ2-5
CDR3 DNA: TGTGCCAGCAGCCTGCGGGACAGGGAGTGGGAGACCCAGTACTTC
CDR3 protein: CASSLRDREWETQYF

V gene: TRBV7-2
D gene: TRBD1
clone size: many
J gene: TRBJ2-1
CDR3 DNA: TGTGCCAGCAGCTCGGACAGGGCCTACAATGAGCAGTTCTTC
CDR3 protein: CASSSDRAYNEQFF

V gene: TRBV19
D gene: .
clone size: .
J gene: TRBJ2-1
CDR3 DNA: TGTGTCAGTAACAGGGACATAGGAGGCAATGAGCAGTTCTTC
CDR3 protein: CVSNRDIGGNEQFF

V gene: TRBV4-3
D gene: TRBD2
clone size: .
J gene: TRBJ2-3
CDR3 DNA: TGCGCCAGCAGCCAAGAGGTTAGCGGGGGAAACACAGATACGCAGTATTTT
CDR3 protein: CASSQEVSGGNTDTQYF

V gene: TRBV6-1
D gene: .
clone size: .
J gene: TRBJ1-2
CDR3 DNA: TGTGCCAGCAGTGAAGCCAGCAGGGGTTTTGGCTACACCTTC
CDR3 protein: CASSEASRGFGYTF

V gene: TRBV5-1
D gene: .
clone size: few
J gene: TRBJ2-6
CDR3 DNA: TGCGCCAGCAGCCCCTGGAGCTCTGGGGCCAACGTCCTGACTTTC
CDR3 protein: CASSPWSSGANVLTF

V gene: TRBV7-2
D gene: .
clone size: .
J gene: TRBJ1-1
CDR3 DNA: TGTGCCAGCAGCCCTACTTCGGGATATAGAGGCACTGAAGCTTTCTTT
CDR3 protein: CASSPTSGYRGTEAFF

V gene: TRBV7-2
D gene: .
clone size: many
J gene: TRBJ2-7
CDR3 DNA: TGTGCCAGCAGCCCACAGGGTGCTAGCTCCTACGAGCAGTACTTC
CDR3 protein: CASSPQGASSYEQYF

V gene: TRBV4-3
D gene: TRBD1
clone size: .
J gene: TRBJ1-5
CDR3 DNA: TGCGCCAGCAGCCAAGGGACAGGGAACAATCAGCCCCAGCATTTT
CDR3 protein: CASSQGTGNNQPQHF

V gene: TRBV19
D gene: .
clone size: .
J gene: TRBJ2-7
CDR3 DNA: TGTGCCGGGAGACCAAGAGACGAGCAGTACTTC
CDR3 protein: CAGRPRDEQYF

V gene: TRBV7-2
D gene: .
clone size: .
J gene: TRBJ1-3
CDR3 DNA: TGTGCCAGCAGCTTAGTTCGAGTCCACTCTGGAAACACCATATATTTT
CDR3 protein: CASSLVRVHSGNTIYF

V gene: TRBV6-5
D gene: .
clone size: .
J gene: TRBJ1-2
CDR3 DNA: TGTGCCAGCAATGGAGGCGGGCCCTCGAGCGGGGGCTACACCTTC
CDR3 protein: CASNGGGPSSGGYTF

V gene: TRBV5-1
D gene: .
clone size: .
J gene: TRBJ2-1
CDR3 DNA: TGCGCCAGCACCTCACAGATTGATGAGCAGTTCTTC
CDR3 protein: CASTSQIDEQFF

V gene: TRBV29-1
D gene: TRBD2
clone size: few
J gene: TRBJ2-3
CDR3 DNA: TGCAGCGTTGAACTAGCGGGGGCGGTTACAGATACGCAGTATTTT
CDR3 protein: CSVELAGAVTDTQYF

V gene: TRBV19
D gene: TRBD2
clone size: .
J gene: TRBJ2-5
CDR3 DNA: TGTGCCAGTAGCCCCGGTAGGACTAGCTTTGCGGAGACCCAGTACTTC
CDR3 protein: CASSPGRTSFAETQYF

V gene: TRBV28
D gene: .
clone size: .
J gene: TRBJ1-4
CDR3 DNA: TGTGCCAGCAGTTTTTATAGTTCAACTAATGAAAAACTGTTTTTT
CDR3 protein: CASSFYSSTNEKLFF

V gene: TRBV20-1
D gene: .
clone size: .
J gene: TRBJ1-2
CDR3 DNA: TGCAGTGCTAGAGAGTCCCGGATCACGGGCTATGGCTACACCTTC
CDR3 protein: CSARESRITGYGYTF

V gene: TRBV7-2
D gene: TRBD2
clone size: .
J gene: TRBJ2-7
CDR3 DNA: TGTGCCAGCGGCTCGGGAGGGGGGGATTTCTTCTACGAGCAGTACTTC
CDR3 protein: CASGSGGGDFFYEQYF

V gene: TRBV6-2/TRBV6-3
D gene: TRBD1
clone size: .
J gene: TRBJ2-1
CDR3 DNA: TGTGCCAGCAGAGGGACAGCCGACAATGAGCAGTTCTTC
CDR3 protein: CASRGTADNEQFF

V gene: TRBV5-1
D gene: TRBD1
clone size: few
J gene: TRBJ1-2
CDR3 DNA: TGCGCCAGCAGTCGCCAGGGACAGGGGGACTATGGCTACACCTTC
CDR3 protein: CASSRQGQGDYGYTF

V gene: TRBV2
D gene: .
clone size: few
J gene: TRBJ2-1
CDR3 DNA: TGTGCCAGCAGTAAAACACTAGCCCCCCAAAGCTACAATGAGCAGTTCTTC
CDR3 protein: CASSKTLAPQSYNEQFF

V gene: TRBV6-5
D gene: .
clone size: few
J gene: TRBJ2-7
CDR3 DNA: TGTGCCAGCAGTTACGGAGGGCCCGACGAGCAGTACTTC
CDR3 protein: CASSYGGPDEQYF

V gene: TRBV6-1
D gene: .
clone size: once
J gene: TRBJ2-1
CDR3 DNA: TGTGCCAGCGGGGGGCGCGATGAGCAGTTCTTC
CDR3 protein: CASGGRDEQFF

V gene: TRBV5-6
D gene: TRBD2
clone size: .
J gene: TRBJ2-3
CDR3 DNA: TGTGCCAGCAGCTTGGCGGGACTAGAAACAGATACGCAGTATTTT
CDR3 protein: CASSLAGLETDTQYF

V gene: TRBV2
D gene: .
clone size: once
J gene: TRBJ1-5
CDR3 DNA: TGTGCCAGCAGTGTTTGGGGCCTCCAAAGCAATCAGCCCCAGCATTTT
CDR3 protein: CASSVWGLQSNQPQHF

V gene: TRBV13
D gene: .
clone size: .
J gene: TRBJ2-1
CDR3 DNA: TGTGCCAGCAGCTTAAGGGTTGGAGTAGAATGGAATGAGCAGTTCTTC
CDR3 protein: CASSLRVGVEWNEQFF

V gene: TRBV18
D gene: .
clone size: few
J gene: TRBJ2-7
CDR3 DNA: TGTGCCAGCTCACCACAAAGGAGTAGCGAGCAGTACTTC
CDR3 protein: CASSPQRSSEQYF

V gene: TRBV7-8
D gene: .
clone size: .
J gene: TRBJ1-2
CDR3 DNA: TGTGCCAGCAGCTTAGAGCCAGGGGATGCCTACACCTTC
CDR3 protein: CASSLEPGDAYTF